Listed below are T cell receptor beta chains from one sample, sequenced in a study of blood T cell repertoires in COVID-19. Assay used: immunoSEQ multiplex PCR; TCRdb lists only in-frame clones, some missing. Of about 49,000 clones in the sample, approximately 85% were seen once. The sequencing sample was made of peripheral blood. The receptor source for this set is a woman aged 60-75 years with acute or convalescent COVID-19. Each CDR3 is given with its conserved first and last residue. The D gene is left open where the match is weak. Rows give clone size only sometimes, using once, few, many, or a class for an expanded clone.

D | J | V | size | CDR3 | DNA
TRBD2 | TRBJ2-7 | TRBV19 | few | CASSTFHGTSGYEQYF | TGTGCCAGTAGTACGTTTCACGGGACTAGCGGCTACGAGCAGTACTTC
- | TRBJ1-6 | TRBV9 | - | CASSVVGSGNSPLHF | TGTGCCAGCAGCGTAGTGGGCAGCGGCAATTCACCCCTCCACTTT
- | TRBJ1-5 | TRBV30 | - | CAWSYGNQPQHF | TGTGCCTGGAGTTACGGGAATCAGCCCCAGCATTTT
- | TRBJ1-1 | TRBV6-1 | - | CASSEGGLNTEAFF | TGTGCCAGCAGTGAAGGGGGGCTGAACACTGAAGCTTTCTTT
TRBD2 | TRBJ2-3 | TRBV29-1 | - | CSVGFRLALYF | TGCAGCGTTGGTTTTCGACTAGCGTTGTATTTT
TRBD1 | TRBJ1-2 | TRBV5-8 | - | CASSLAGGPYGYTF | TGTGCCAGCAGCTTGGCAGGGGGCCCGTATGGCTACACCTTC
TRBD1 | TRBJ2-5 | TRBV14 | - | CASSPRTGGHETQYF | TGTGCCAGCAGCCCCCGGACAGGGGGCCATGAGACCCAGTACTTC
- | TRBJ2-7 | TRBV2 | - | CASSERQQRTYEQYF | TGTGCCAGCAGTGAACGACAGCAGCGAACCTACGAGCAGTACTTC
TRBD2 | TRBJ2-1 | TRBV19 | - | CASSRGLAGGGEQFF | TGTGCCAGTAGTAGGGGACTAGCGGGCGGGGGTGAGCAGTTCTTC
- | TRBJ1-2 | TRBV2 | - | CASNRLGANYGYTF | TGTGCCAGCAATCGCCTCGGGGCTAACTATGGCTACACCTTC
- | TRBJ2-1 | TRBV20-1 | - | CSASRRGSYNEQFF | TGCAGTGCTAGTCGACGGGGAAGTTACAATGAGCAGTTCTTC
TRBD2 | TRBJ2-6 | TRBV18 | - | CASSLRTSGSGGSGANVLTF | TGTGCCAGCTCACTGCGGACTAGCGGGAGTGGGGGCTCTGGGGCCAACGTCCTGACTTTC